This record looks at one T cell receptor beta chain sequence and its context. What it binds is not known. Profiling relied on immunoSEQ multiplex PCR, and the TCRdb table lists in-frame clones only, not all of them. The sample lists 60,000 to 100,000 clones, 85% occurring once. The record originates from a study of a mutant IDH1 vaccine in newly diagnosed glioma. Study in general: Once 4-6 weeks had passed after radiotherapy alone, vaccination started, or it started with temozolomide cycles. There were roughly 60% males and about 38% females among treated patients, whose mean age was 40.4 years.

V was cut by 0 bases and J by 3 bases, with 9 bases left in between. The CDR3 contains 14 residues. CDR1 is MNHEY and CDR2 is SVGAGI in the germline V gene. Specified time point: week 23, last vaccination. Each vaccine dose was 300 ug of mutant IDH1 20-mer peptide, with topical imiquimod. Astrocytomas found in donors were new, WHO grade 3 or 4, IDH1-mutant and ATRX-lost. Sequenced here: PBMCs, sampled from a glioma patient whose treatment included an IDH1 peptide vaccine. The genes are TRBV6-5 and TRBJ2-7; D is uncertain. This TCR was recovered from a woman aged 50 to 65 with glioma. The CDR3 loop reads CASSYSMADYEQYF. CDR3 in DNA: TGTGCCAGCAGTTACTCGATGGCGGACTACGAGCAGTACTTC.